One T cell receptor (beta chain) is described in this entry. The data stem from a study of control samples from healthy donors and cancer patients. Germline assignment: CDR1 MNHEY and CDR2 SVGAGI. V gave up 6 bases and J gave up 3 bases; unmatched junction bases: 4. This CDR3 is 13 amino acids long. Clones were sequenced by immunoSEQ multiplex PCR, and TCRdb holds only the in-frame ones, with some missing. This table has approximately 89,000 clones, around nine tenths appearing once. This receptor was identified in a man under 40 in good health. Sequenced material: blood. The rearrangement joins TRBV6-5 to TRBJ1-2; 7 bases map to TRBD1. CDR3 amino acids: CASRTGTDYGYTF. CDR3 nucleotides: TGTGCCAGCAGAACCGGGACAGACTATGGCTACACCTTC.